Detailed here is one T cell receptor (beta chain). The CDR3 has 12 residues. Trimming removed 4 bases from V and 9 bases from J, with 9 bases in between. Germline values: CDR1 SGHTA, CDR2 FQGNSA. The sample belongs to a study of blood T cell repertoires in COVID-19. Original data processing: Counts of nucleated cells, estimated from reference gene primer amplification, were obtained. Sequencing was performed with immunoSEQ multiplex PCR; in TCRdb, only in-frame clones are kept and a portion is missing. The DNA gave D and trimming, while V, J and clone size come from that table. The sample lists over 200,000 clones; about 90% were seen once.

This TCR derives from a woman aged 55-70 years with acute or convalescent COVID-19. Sequencing used peripheral blood. This sequence joins TRBV7-2 and TRBJ2-2; D is ambiguous. The CDR3 protein is CASSYEKRELFF. DNA for the CDR3: TGTGCCAGCAGCTATGAGAAGCGGGAGCTGTTTTTT.